The 5 T cell receptor beta chains reported below all come from one sample, sequenced in a study of blood T cells in healthy people across ages. A second PCR of about 7 to 12 cycles used a sample-barcoded 5' primer and a J-beta primer mix. TCRdb processed the 5' RACE reads anew with MiXCR; each CDR3 protein has one entry. The sample lists approximately 700,000 distinct CDR3 sequences, 32% occurring once. Sequenced: blood. These TCRs come from a woman of 80 years or more in good health.

This clonotype occurred many times. This chain connects TRBV2 to TRBJ1-1; the D gene is possibly TRBD1 (5 bases). Germline V lookup: CDR1 SNHLY, CDR2 FYNNEI. Trimming took off 3 bases at V and 7 bases at J, with 15 bases between the two ends. This CDR3 region has 14 residues. The CDR3 protein is CASSDIVGAGEAFF. The CDR3 DNA sequence: TGTGCCAGCAGTGATATTGTCGGGGCGGGTGAAGCTTTCTTT.

The chain links TRBV29-1 to TRBJ2-2; maybe TRBD1 (6 bases). The V gene lost 6 bases and the J gene lost 1 base, with 18 bases spanning the gap. Germline V gene sequence: CDR1 SQVTM, CDR2 ANQGSEA. The length of the CDR3 is 16 residues. The CDR3 DNA sequence: TGCAGCGTGCGTCTTCGCCTGACAGGGAACACCGGGGAGCTGTTTTTT. It encodes CSVRLRLTGNTGELFF.

Here the CDR3 DNA reads TGTGCCAGCAGAAGGACAGGGGGCATGTTTGGCGAGCAGTACTTC. It translates to CASRRTGGMFGEQYF. The chain couples TRBV6-6 to TRBJ2-7; 11 positions match TRBD1. The CDR3 extends over 15 amino acids. Per germline, CDR1 MNHNY and CDR2 SVGAGI (reference sequence). Trimming took 6 bases from V and 6 from J; bases not matched to a gene: 10.

This clonotype showed up many times. V and J are TRBV9 and TRBJ2-1; D gene uncertain. Germline V gene sequence: CDR1 SGDLS, CDR2 YYNGEE. The CDR3 spans 15 residues. Trimming stripped 0 bases from V and 12 bases from J, with 19 bases between. This CDR3 reads CASSVGSRPVERQFF. CDR3 DNA sequence: TGTGCCAGCAGCGTAGGGTCTAGACCTGTGGAACGGCAGTTCTTC. Looking up the rest from reference TRBV9 and TRBJ2-1 gives the full variable domain: DSGVTQTPKHLITATGQRVTLRCSPRSGDLSVYWYQQSLDQGLQFLIQYYNGEERAKGNILERFSAQQFPDLHSELNLSSLELGDSALYFCASSVGSRPVERQFFGPGTRLTVL.

This clonotype was picked up many times. V is TRBV24-1 and J is TRBJ2-3, with a possible D match to TRBD2 (6 bases). Germline V gene sequence: CDR1 KGHDR, CDR2 SFDVKD. Trimming took off 3 bases at V and 3 bases at J, with 12 bases between the two ends. The CDR3 totals 15 residues. CDR3 residues: CATSDIVGGTDTQYF. In DNA form, the CDR3 reads TGTGCCACCAGTGATATCGTCGGGGGAACAGATACGCAGTATTTT.